The TCR beta chain described here comes from a study of post-analysis software for immune sequencing data. This clonotype has only one observation. Sequencing libraries made from TCR beta cDNA carried unique molecular identifiers. A single record per CDR3 protein comes from TCRdb applying MiXCR to the PCR reads. Of about 500,000 distinct CDR3 sequences listed, less than 45% are singletons. The receptor comes from a girl under 18 with multiple sclerosis. The sequencing input was blood.

The CDR3 sequence: CSAHSGRPYEQYF. CDR3 DNA sequence: TGCAGTGCGCATAGCGGGAGGCCCTACGAGCAGTACTTC. The chain employs TRBV20-1 and TRBJ2-5; 10 bases are a match to TRBD2. The J call may be in error: the DNA end matches TRBJ2-7 better. The CDR3 spans 13 residues. Germline V gene lookup returns CDR1 DFQATT and CDR2 SNEGSKA (reference sequence).